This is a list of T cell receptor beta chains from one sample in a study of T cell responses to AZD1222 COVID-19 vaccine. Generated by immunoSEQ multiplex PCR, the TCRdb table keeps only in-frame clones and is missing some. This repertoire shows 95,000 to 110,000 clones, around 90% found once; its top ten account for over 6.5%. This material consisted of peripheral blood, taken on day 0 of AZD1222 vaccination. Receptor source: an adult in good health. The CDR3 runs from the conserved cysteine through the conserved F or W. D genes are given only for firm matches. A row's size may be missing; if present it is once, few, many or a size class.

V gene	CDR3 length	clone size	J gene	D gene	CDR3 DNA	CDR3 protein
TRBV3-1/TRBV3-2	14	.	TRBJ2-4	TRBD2	TGTGCCAGCAGCACGCTAGCGGGGGCGAACATTCAGTACTTC	CASSTLAGANIQYF
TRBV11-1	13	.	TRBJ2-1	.	TGTGCCAGCAGCCCGTGGGAGATCAATGAGCAGTTCTTC	CASSPWEINEQFF
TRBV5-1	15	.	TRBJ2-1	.	TGCGCCAGCAGCTTGAGTGGGGGGGCCGTAAGTGAGCAGTTCTTC	CASSLSGGAVSEQFF
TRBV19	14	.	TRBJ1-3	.	TGTGCCAGTAGTACAGGTGACTCTGGAAACACCATATATTTT	CASSTGDSGNTIYF
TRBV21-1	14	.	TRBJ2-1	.	TGTGCCAGCAGCCCCCACCCAGAGGGCAATGAGCAGTTCTTC	CASSPHPEGNEQFF
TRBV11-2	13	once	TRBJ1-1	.	TGTGCCAGCAGTCATAAGGCAAACACTGAAGCTTTCTTT	CASSHKANTEAFF
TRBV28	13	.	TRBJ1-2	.	TGTGCCAGCAGTTCTGGGGGGAACTATGGCTACACCTTC	CASSSGGNYGYTF
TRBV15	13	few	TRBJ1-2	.	TGTGCCACCAGCAGAGATCGACAGAATGGCTACACCTTC	CATSRDRQNGYTF
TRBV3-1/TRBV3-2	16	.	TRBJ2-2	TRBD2	TGTGCCAGCAGCGATCAGGGACTAGCGGGTATCGGGGAGCTGTTTTTT	CASSDQGLAGIGELFF
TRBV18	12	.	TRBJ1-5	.	TGTGCCAGCTCACCAGGGACTCAGCCCCAGCATTTT	CASSPGTQPQHF